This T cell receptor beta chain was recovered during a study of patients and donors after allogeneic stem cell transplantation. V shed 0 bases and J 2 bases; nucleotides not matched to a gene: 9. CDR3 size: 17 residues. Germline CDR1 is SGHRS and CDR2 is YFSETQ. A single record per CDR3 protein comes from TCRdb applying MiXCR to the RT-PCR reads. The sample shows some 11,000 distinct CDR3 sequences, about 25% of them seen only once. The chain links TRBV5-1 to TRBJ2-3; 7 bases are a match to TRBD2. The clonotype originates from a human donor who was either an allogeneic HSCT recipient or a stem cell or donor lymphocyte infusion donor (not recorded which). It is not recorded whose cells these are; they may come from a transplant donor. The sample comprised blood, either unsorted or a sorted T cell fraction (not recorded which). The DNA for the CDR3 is TGCGCCAGCAGCTTGGGACCCACCGGGACTATCACAGATACGCAGTATTTT. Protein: CASSLGPTGTITDTQYF.